This entry lists 6 T cell receptor beta chains sequenced from one sample in a study of beta chain features in type 1 diabetes (dated by TCRdb to between 2017 and 2018). The method was the immunoSEQ multiplex PCR assay. The entire isolated RNA was reverse transcribed using the High Capacity cDNA Reverse Transcription Kit, and thus expressed TCRB transcripts were sequenced. Imported from immuneACCESS, the table was reduced by TCRdb to in-frame sequences with V and J called. These copies leave out some clones; in studies compared against another copy, an unresolved V gene accounts for under half, and the cause of the remainder is not known. This sample lists approximately 100,000 clones; 30% to 40% were detected once. The ten largest clonotypes hold roughly 0.07% of the sample. The sequenced sample was stem cell memory CD4+ T cells from blood. The cell subset or site label, as the study defines it: stem cell-like memory CD4+ T cells. All receptors derive from a woman aged 18-29 years in good health.

This clone was found a few times. The chain uses TRBV29-1 and TRBJ2-1; possibly TRBD2 for D (6 bases). The ends were cut back, 7 bases at V and 8 bases at J, with 12 bases in the middle. This CDR3 has 11 residues. The germline V gene has CDR1 SQVTM and CDR2 ANQGSEA. In DNA form, the CDR3 reads TGCAGCGCTTTGTGGGGGGATGAGCAGTTCTTC. The encoded protein is CSALWGDEQFF.

This clone turned up a few times. The rearrangement links TRBV14 to TRBJ2-5; TRBD1 is a possible D gene (5 bases). V lost 5 bases and J 2 bases, leaving 12 bases between the germline ends. Germline lookup yields CDR1 SGHDN and CDR2 FVKESK. The CDR3 is 14 residues long. The CDR3 DNA is TGTGCCAGCAGCTCCCGACAGATTCAAGAGACCCAGTACTTC. It specifies CASSSRQIQETQYF.

A few counts support this clone. J is TRBJ2-7 and V is TRBV7-2; D unclear. V dropped 1 base and J dropped 3 bases, with 13 bases sitting between them. Germline CDR1 reads SGHTA; CDR2 reads FQGNSA. This CDR3 comprises 15 residues. The CDR3 sequence: CASSLEAQNYYEQYF. The CDR3 nucleotides read TGTGCCAGCAGCTTAGAGGCGCAGAACTACTACGAGCAGTACTTC.

The chain carries TRBV2 and TRBJ1-3; D not certain. CDR3 length: 15 amino acids. V was clipped by 8 bases and J by 3 bases, with 17 bases between them. The germline CDR1 and CDR2 sequences are SNHLY and FYNNEI. Written as DNA, the CDR3 is TGTGCCAGCGGGGTTTTCGGAGGATTTGGAAACACCATATATTTT. Its protein is CASGVFGGFGNTIYF.

This clone occurred a few times. The chain uses TRBV28 and TRBJ2-7; 9 bases are a match to TRBD1. J was trimmed by 1 base and V by 4 bases; bases with no gene match: 5. The V gene's germline CDR1 is MDHEN and CDR2 SYDVKM. This CDR3 is built from 15 residues. DNA for the CDR3: TGTGCCAGCAGTTCCGACGGGACAGGGTCCTACGAGCAGTACTTC. Its translation is CASSSDGTGSYEQYF.

The chain recombines TRBV9 with TRBJ2-3; 13 nucleotides line up with TRBD2. Germline V gene lookup returns CDR1 SGDLS and CDR2 YYNGEE. V shed 1 base, J shed 4 bases, and the junction held 9 bases outside the gene matches. The CDR3 consists of 18 residues. In DNA, the CDR3 is TGTGCCAGCAGCGTACAGACTAGCGGGAGGCGTGGGGCAGATACGCAGTATTTT. Amino acids: CASSVQTSGRRGADTQYF.